This T cell receptor (beta chain) was found in a study of blood T cells in healthy people across ages. Then a second PCR, running about 6 to 11 cycles, was carried out with a sample-barcoded 5' primer and a J-beta primer mix. TCRdb itself ran the 5' RACE reads through MiXCR, one entry per CDR3 protein. This sample yields roughly 1,500,000 distinct CDR3 sequences, of which about 31% are seen a single time; around 11% belongs to the top ten. Study findings and constraints: Diversity estimated from one million T cells was considered an underestimate.

Every sample yielded at least 6 million isolated PBMCs. With each sample, at least 5 micrograms of total RNA were extracted. CDR3 length: 15 residues. Trimming at V came to 2 bases and at J to 5 bases, leaving 6 bases not matched to a gene. CDR1 is MGHRA, CDR2 YSYEKL, per germline. In the case of this clonotype: The antigen is unknown.

The receptor's source is a woman aged 25-40 years in good health. Sequencing used blood. This chain connects TRBV4-1 to TRBJ1-5; 7 nucleotides align to TRBD1. The CDR3 loop is CASSQMGQLDQPQHF. The CDR3 coding sequence is TGCGCCAGCAGCCAAATGGGACAGCTAGATCAGCCCCAGCATTTT.